These T cell receptor beta chains were read from a single sample in a study of radiotherapy plus CTLA-4 blockade in lung cancer. The data were produced by immunoSEQ multiplex PCR, yet TCRdb's version contains in-frame clones alone and is incomplete. This table holds roughly 32,000 clones, approximately 66% found once. Sequenced material: peripheral blood, taken from a patient treated with radiotherapy plus ipilimumab. These receptors all stem from a human donor with non-small cell lung cancer who had stable disease on radiotherapy plus ipilimumab. The CDR3 runs from the conserved cysteine through the conserved F or W. D genes are given only for firm matches. Clone size is stated in some rows and not others, as once, few, many or a class when expanded.

D,length,J,V,size,CDR3,DNA
TRBD1,17,TRBJ1-2,TRBV4-2,NA,CASSQDPSNRGNYGYTF,TGTGCCAGCAGCCAGGACCCCTCCAACAGGGGGAACTATGGCTACACCTTC
TRBD2,16,TRBJ2-1,TRBV7-2,NA,CASSLAPAGGRYEQFF,TGTGCCAGCAGCTTAGCCCCTGCGGGAGGGAGGTATGAACAGTTCTTC
NA,11,TRBJ1-1,TRBV19,NA,CASIGGTEAFF,TGTGCCAGTATTGGGGGGACTGAAGCTTTCTTT
NA,13,TRBJ2-7,TRBV7-2,NA,CATADYLTYEQYF,TGTGCCACCGCGGACTACCTAACCTACGAGCAGTACTTC
TRBD2,16,TRBJ2-7,TRBV5-1,medium-sized,CASSLVTLAGSYEQYF,TGCGCCAGCAGCTTGGTAACTCTAGCGGGGTCCTACGAGCAGTACTTC
NA,15,TRBJ2-2,TRBV4-2,NA,CASSPHSANTGELFF,TGTGCCAGCAGCCCTCATAGCGCGAACACCGGGGAGCTGTTTTTT
NA,12,TRBJ2-7,TRBV19,few,CASSMYGNEQYF,TGTGCCAGTAGTATGTATGGGAACGAGCAGTACTTC
NA,14,TRBJ2-2,TRBV7-9,NA,CASSRDLNTGELFF,TGTGCCAGCAGCCGCGACTTAAACACCGGGGAGCTGTTTTTT
NA,16,TRBJ1-5,TRBV27,once,CASSSLGGFVNQPQHF,TGTGCCAGCAGTAGTCTAGGGGGGTTTGTCAATCAGCCCCAGCATTTT
TRBD1,14,TRBJ2-2,TRBV2,NA,CAIPGQGYTGELFF,TGTGCCATCCCTGGACAGGGGTACACCGGGGAGCTGTTTTTT
TRBD1,17,TRBJ2-7,TRBV5-4,NA,CASSGGQGVTVRDEQYF,TGTGCCAGCAGCGGGGGACAGGGGGTGACCGTTCGGGACGAGCAGTACTTC
TRBD1,14,TRBJ1-2,TRBV7-9,NA,CASSLGQGGGGYTF,TGTGCCAGCAGCTTGGGACAGGGGGGCGGTGGCTACACCTTC
NA,13,TRBJ1-1,TRBV11-2,NA,CASSPDPNTEAFF,TGTGCCAGCAGTCCCGACCCGAACACTGAAGCTTTCTTT
NA,15,TRBJ1-1,TRBV4-1,NA,CASSQGGAWGTEAFF,TGCGCCAGCAGCCAAGGCGGGGCGTGGGGCACTGAAGCTTTCTTT
TRBD1,15,TRBJ2-7,TRBV7-6,NA,CASSSTGGAAYEQYF,TGTGCCAGCAGCTCTACAGGGGGCGCCGCCTACGAGCAGTACTTC
TRBD1,14,TRBJ2-7,TRBV27,once,CASSAGQGIYEQYF,TGTGCCAGCAGTGCGGGACAGGGTATATACGAGCAGTACTTC
TRBD1,18,TRBJ2-6,TRBV7-9,NA,CASRRPGQGFAGANVLTF,TGTGCCAGCCGTAGACCGGGACAGGGGTTCGCTGGGGCCAACGTCCTGACTTTC
NA,11,TRBJ2-7,TRBV28,few,CASSFVYEQYF,TGTGCCAGCAGTTTTGTATACGAGCAGTACTTC
TRBD2,16,TRBJ2-7,TRBV7-2,NA,CASSQGLAAISYEQYF,TGTGCCAGCAGTCAGGGACTAGCGGCAATCTCCTACGAGCAGTACTTC